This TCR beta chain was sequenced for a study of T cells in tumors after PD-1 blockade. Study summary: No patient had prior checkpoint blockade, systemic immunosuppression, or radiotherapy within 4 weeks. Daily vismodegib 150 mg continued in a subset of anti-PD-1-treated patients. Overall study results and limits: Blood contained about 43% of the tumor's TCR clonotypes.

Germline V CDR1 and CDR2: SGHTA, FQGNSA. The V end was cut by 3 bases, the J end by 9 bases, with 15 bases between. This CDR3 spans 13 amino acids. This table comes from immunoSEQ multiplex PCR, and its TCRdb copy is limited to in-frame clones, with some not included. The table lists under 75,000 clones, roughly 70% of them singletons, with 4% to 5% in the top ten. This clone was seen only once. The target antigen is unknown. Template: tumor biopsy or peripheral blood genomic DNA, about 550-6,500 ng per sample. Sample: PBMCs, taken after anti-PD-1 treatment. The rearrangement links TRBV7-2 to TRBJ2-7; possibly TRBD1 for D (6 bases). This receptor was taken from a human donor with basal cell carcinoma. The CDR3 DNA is TGTGCCAGCAGCTTTACGGACAGTGCTCGGCAGTACTTC. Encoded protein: CASSFTDSARQYF.